The T cell receptor (beta chain) described here comes from a study of T cell changes during pregnancy in multiple sclerosis. Using immunoSEQ multiplex PCR, the repertoire was profiled, and TCRdb retains in-frame clones only, with some absent. The table includes around 92,000 clones, roughly 92% detected once. This clone appeared a single time. The length of the CDR3 is 14 residues. V lost 3 bases to trimming and J lost 4 bases; unmatched junction nucleotides: 9. Germline V gives CDR1 GTSNPN, CDR2 SVGIG (reference sequence). This receptor was obtained from a female donor with multiple sclerosis, enrolled in a pregnancy study. The source was peripheral blood, collected after pregnancy. The rearrangement joins TRBV30 to TRBJ2-7; 7 nucleotides align to TRBD2. DNA for the CDR3: TGTGCCTGGAGGTCGGGAGCGGGATTTTACGAGCAGTACTTC. Its protein product is CAWRSGAGFYEQYF.